This T cell receptor beta chain was sequenced in a study of cytomegalovirus exposure and HLA in healthy donors. General study results and limits: When the data were analyzed later, several of the most significant clusters appeared to be linked to common viral pathogens. Among the sequence variants, a highly shared cluster was likely an artifact of sequencing. In a later analysis, at a false discovery rate of 0.05, roughly 17,000 TCR beta sequences matched HLA alleles.

Trimming shortened V by 5 bases and J by 5 bases, and 12 bases separated the two germline ends. CDR3 length: 14 amino acids. Germline assignment: CDR1 MNHEY and CDR2 SVGAGI. This clone occurred a few times. Its specificity is not known. 60 Vbeta and 13 Jbeta primers were used in PCR. Methods used by the authors: Counted up in a later analysis, unique TCR beta chains came to 65 million to 100 million, with around 11 million shared. Libraries were prepared by immunoSEQ multiplex PCR; TCRdb keeps only in-frame clonotypes and omits some of them. D and trimming were read from the DNA, whereas the V and J calls and clone size are those reported in that table. The data show under 130,000 clones, over 75% seen once.

Sequenced sample: PBMCs. The chain carries TRBV6-5 and TRBJ1-4; no reliable D call. This TCR was sampled from a man aged 25-45 years in good health and CMV-seropositive. The CDR3 nucleotides read TGTGCCAGCAGTGCGTCGTGGGAGAATGAAAAACTGTTTTTT. The encoded protein is CASSASWENEKLFF.